This TCR beta chain was retrieved from a study of T cells after yellow fever vaccination. Study outcomes and limitations: Of the clonotypes, a small share occurred in both CD4 and CD8 compartments. Clones from primary vaccination mostly reappeared after the booster (approximately 96% CD4, approximately 91% CD8). A faster peak, day 5 versus 15, was reached by the weaker secondary response.

Template switching with 5'RACE generated the TCR cDNA and added a universal primer site and UMIs. MiXCR, run by TCRdb on the 5' RACE reads, gives a single entry per CDR3 protein. The sample consists of fewer than 90,000 distinct CDR3 sequences, roughly 6.9% of them appearing once. Concerning this clonotype: What it binds is unknown.

V lost 2 bases and J lost 5, with 24 bases in between. Germline CDR1 reads MGHRA; CDR2 reads YSYEKL. CDR3 length: 18 residues. Sequenced here: CD8+ T cells sorted from PBMCs, sampled 5 to 6 days after the first yellow fever vaccination. The receptor's source is a man aged 18 to 29 who received the YFV17D yellow fever vaccine. The chain couples TRBV4-1 to TRBJ2-5; TRBD2 is a possible D gene (5 bases). In nucleotides, the CDR3 is TGCGCCAGCAGCCAATTACCTACGGGGAACAGATTTCGGGAGACCCAGTACTTC. Its protein is CASSQLPTGNRFRETQYF.